This TCR beta chain appears in the sequencing data of a study of T cells in Graves' hyperthyroidism and ophthalmopathy. Study conclusions and caveats: The model's output predicted ophthalmopathy at a median of 6.5 months prior to onset. Through a model of 13 V-J features, ophthalmopathy was separated from stable hyperthyroidism.

V shed 6 bases and J 7 bases; nucleotides not matched to a gene: 1. Germline V gene data show CDR1 as SNHLY and CDR2 as FYNNEI. The length of the CDR3 is 11 residues. Exclusion followed for patients with uncontrolled infection, other autoimmune disease, pregnancy or lactation. It was RNA transcripts that yielded the amplified TCR beta CDR3 regions. The TCR CDR3 was amplified in a first-round RT-PCR using the HTBI primer set. A single record per CDR3 protein comes from TCRdb applying MiXCR to the multiplex PCR reads. The sample lists 550,000 to 700,000 distinct CDR3 sequences, under 60% seen once, with around 20% in the top ten. This clonotype was found many times. Its antigen is unknown.

The TCR originated in an adult woman with Graves' disease, either hyperthyroidism or ophthalmopathy (not recorded which). The sample taken for sequencing was peripheral blood or thyroid tissue (not recorded which). This chain connects TRBV2 to TRBJ2-7, with 9 bases identical to TRBD2. The CDR3 bases are TGTGCCAGCAGCCTAGCGGGGGAGCAGTACTTC. This translates into CASSLAGEQYF.